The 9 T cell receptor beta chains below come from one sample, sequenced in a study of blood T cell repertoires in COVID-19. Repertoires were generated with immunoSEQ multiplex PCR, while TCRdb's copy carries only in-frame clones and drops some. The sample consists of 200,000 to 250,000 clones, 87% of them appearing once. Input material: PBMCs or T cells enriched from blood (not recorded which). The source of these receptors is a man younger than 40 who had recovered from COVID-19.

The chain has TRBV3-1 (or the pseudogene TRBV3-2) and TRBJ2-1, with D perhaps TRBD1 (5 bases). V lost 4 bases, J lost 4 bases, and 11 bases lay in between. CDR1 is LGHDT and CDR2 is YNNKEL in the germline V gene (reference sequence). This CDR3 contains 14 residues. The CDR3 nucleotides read TGTGCCAGCAGCCGAAAGACAGAATACAATGAGCAGTTCTTC. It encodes CASSRKTEYNEQFF.

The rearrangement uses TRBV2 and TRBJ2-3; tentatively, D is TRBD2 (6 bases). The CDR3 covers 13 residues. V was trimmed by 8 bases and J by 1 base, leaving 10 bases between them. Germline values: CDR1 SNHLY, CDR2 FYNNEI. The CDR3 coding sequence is TGTGCCAGCGGTGGACTACGCACAGATACGCAGTATTTT. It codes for CASGGLRTDTQYF.

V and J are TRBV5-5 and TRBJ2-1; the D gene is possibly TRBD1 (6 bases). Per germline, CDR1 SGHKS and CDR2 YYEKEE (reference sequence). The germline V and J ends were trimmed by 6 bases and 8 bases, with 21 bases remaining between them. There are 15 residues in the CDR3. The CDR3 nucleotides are TGTGCCAGCACCCTGGGGGCTAGAGGGGCGTATGAGCAGTTCTTC. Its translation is CASTLGARGAYEQFF. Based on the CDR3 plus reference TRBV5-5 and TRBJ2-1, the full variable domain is DAGVTQSPTHLIKTRGQQVTLRCSPISGHKSVSWYQQVLGQGPQFIFQYYEKEERGRGNFPDRFSARQFPNYSSELNVNALLLGDSALYLCASTLGARGAYEQFFGPGTRLTVL.

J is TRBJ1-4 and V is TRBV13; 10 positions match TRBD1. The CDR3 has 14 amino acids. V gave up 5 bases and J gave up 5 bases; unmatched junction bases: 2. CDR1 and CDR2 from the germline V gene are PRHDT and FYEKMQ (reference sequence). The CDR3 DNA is TGTGCCAGCAGCCAGACAGGGGGCAATGAAAAACTGTTTTTT. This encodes CASSQTGGNEKLFF.

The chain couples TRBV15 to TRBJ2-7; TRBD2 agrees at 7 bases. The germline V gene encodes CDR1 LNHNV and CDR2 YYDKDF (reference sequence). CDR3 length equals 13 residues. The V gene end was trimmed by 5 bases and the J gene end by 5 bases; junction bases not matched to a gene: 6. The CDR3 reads CATSLGGLNEQYF. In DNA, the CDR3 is TGTGCCACCAGCCTGGGGGGGTTGAACGAGCAGTACTTC.

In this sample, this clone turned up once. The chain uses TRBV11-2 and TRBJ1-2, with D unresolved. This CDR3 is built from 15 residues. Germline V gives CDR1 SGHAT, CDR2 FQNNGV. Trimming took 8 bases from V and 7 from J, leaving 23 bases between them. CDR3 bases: TGTGCCAGCGGGCCCCCGGTGGCAGTAATCATTGGCTACACCTTC. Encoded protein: CASGPPVAVIIGYTF. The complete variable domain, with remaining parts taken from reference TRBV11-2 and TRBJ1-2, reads EAGVAQSPRYKIIEKRQSVAFWCNPISGHATLYWYQQILGQGPKLLIQFQNNGVVDDSQLPKDRFSAERLKGVDSTLKIQPAKLEDSAVYLCASGPPVAVIIGYTFGSGTRLTVV.

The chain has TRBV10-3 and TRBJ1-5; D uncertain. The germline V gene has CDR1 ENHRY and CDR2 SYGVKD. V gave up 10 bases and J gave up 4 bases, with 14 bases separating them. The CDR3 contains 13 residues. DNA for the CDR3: TGTGCCACAACGGAGCGGAAAAATCAGCCCCAGCATTTT. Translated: CATTERKNQPQHF.

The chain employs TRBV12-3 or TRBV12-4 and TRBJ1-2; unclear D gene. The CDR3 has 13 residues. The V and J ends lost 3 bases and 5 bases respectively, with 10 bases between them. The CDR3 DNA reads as TGTGCCAGCAGTTTTTTTGCAGCGTATGGCTACACCTTC. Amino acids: CASSFFAAYGYTF.

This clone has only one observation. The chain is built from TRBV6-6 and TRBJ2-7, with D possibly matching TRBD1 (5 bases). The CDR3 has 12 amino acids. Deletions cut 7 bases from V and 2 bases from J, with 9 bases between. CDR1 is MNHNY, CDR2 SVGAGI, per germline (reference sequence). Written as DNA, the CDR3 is TGTGCCAGCATGCAGGGTACCTACGAGCAGTACTTC. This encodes CASMQGTYEQYF.